This T cell receptor (beta chain) was captured in a study of cytomegalovirus exposure and HLA in healthy donors. Germline-derived CDR1 and CDR2 are SGHTA and FQGTGA. V lost 2 bases and J lost 6; bases outside the gene matches: 5. This CDR3 is built from 15 residues. Only in-frame clones appear in the TCRdb table, and some are missing; sequencing was by immunoSEQ multiplex PCR. In the table there are some 120,000 clones, 88% of which are singletons. V gene TRBV7-3 combines with J gene TRBJ2-2; TRBD2 aligns across 8 bases. Specimen: PBMCs. The TCR originated in a man under 40 in good health and CMV-seronegative. CDR3 protein: CASSLDGRGAGELFF. In nucleotides, the CDR3 is TGTGCCAGCAGCTTAGACGGGAGGGGCGCCGGGGAGCTGTTTTTT.